This entry lists 30 T cell receptor beta chains sequenced from one sample in a study of blood T cell repertoires in COVID-19. TCRdb's table, derived via immunoSEQ multiplex PCR, lists solely in-frame clones and lacks some. The data contain 55,000 to 75,000 clones, approximately 90% of them singletons. The sample comprised peripheral blood. These receptors were taken from a man in his fifties or sixties with active COVID-19.

In nucleotides, the CDR3 is TGTGCCAGCAGCTTAACTGTGCGGGAGGTTAAGTTCTTC. Encoded protein: CASSLTVREVKFF. The chain has TRBV7-6 and TRBJ2-1; TRBD2 matches at 8 bases. This CDR3 has 13 residues. Germline values: CDR1 SGHVS, CDR2 FNYEAQ. Trimming cost V 2 bases and J 14 bases; bases outside gene matches: 8.

There are a few counts of this clone. The chain joins TRBV11-2 to TRBJ2-1; 8 bases map to TRBD2. The CDR3 spans 13 residues. CDR1 and CDR2 from the germline V gene are SGHAT and FQNNGV. Trimming removed 5 bases from V and 8 bases from J; junction bases left unmatched: 5. In DNA form, the CDR3 reads TGTGCCAGCAGCCCCGGACTAGCACATGAGCAGTTCTTC. This translates into CASSPGLAHEQFF. The variable domain in full, completed from reference TRBV11-2 and TRBJ2-1, reads EAGVAQSPRYKIIEKRQSVAFWCNPISGHATLYWYQQILGQGPKLLIQFQNNGVVDDSQLPKDRFSAERLKGVDSTLKIQPAKLEDSAVYLCASSPGLAHEQFFGPGTRLTVL.

This rearrangement joins TRBV29-1 to TRBJ2-3, with 8 bases lining up with TRBD1. The CDR3 loop spans 14 amino acids. The trim removed 6 bases at V and 1 base at J, leaving 6 bases unmatched. The germline gives CDR1 SQVTM, CDR2 ANQGSEA. The CDR3, as DNA: TGCAGCGTGGAGACAGGGGCTGGCACAGATACGCAGTATTTT. Residues: CSVETGAGTDTQYF.

This chain joins TRBV29-1 and TRBJ2-3; 10 positions match TRBD2. V lost 4 bases to trimming and J lost 8 bases; unmatched junction nucleotides: 6. This CDR3 is built from 13 residues. CDR1 and CDR2 (germline): SQVTM, ANQGSEA. As DNA, the CDR3 is TGCAGCGTTGCCCGAGCGGGGGGGGGTACGCAGTATTTT. As protein: CSVARAGGGTQYF.

J is TRBJ2-3 and V is TRBV21-1; the table's TRBD2 call for D was not verified on the DNA. TRBV21-1 is assigned pseudogene status. The length of the CDR3 is 16 residues. CDR3 coding DNA: TGTGCCAGCAGCAAATTTACTAGCGGGAGTACAGATACGCAGTATTTT. Its protein is CASSKFTSGSTDTQYF.

This rearrangement joins TRBV7-2 to TRBJ1-1, with a weak D call TRBD1 (5 bases). The V end was cut by 3 bases, the J end by 1 base, with 9 bases between. The CDR3 is made up of 14 amino acids. Germline loops: CDR1 SGHTA, CDR2 FQGNSA. CDR3 sequence (DNA): TGTGCCAGCAGCTTTGACAGAGAGAACACTGAAGCTTTCTTT. Residues: CASSFDRENTEAFF.

The V gene is TRBV11-1, the J gene TRBJ2-5; D possibly corresponds to TRBD2 (7 bases). The V end was cut by 6 bases, the J end by 5 bases, with 16 bases between. Germline CDR1 reads SGHAT; CDR2 reads FQDESV (reference sequence). The CDR3 has 14 residues. The CDR3 bases are TGTGCCAGCAGTTACGCGGGGGCCGGGGAGACCCAGTACTTC. It is translated as CASSYAGAGETQYF.

The chain recombines TRBV6-5 with TRBJ2-3; no clear D gene. The CDR3 is 15 residues long. The ends were cut back, 3 bases at V and 0 bases at J, with 10 bases in the middle. In germline, CDR1 is MNHEY, CDR2 SVGAGI. This CDR3 is CASSYETPSTDTQYF. In DNA, the CDR3 is TGTGCCAGCAGTTATGAGACACCTAGCACAGATACGCAGTATTTT.

V is TRBV2 and J is TRBJ1-5; a weak D match, TRBD1 (5 bases). V lost 2 bases and J lost 1, with 9 bases in between. Looked up from germline, CDR1 is SNHLY and CDR2 is FYNNEI. The CDR3 is made up of 15 amino acids. The CDR3: CASSEQGSSNQPQHF. The CDR3 DNA sequence: TGTGCCAGCAGTGAACAGGGTTCGAGCAATCAGCCCCAGCATTTT.

The chain has TRBV9 and TRBJ1-1, with D possibly TRBD1 on 6 matching bases. There are 15 residues in the CDR3. The germline V gene encodes CDR1 SGDLS and CDR2 YYNGEE. Trimming removed 3 bases from V and 5 bases from J, with 17 bases in between. The CDR3 bases are TGTGCCAGCAGCGCCGGGGGGGCAGTAGAAACTGAAGCTTTCTTT. This encodes CASSAGGAVETEAFF.

This clone occurred once. The chain couples TRBV7-8 to TRBJ2-7, with 10 bases fitting TRBD2. CDR3 length equals 17 residues. The V segment lost 5 bases and the J segment 0 bases; nucleotides outside the gene matches: 10. Per germline, CDR1 SGHVS and CDR2 FQNEAQ. The CDR3 DNA is TGTGCCAGCAGCGACCGTCTAGCGGGGGAAAGCTCCTACGAGCAGTACTTC. It is translated as CASSDRLAGESSYEQYF. Full variable domain (remainder filled in from reference TRBV7-8 and TRBJ2-7): GAGVSQSPRYKVAKRGQDVALRCDPISGHVSLFWYQQALGQGPEFLTYFQNEAQLDKSGLPSDRFFAERPEGSVSTLKIQRTQQEDSAVYLCASSDRLAGESSYEQYFGPGTRLTVT.

The chain recombines TRBV6-2 or TRBV6-3 with TRBJ2-7, with 7 bases that match TRBD2. Trimming cost V 5 bases and J 0 bases; bases outside gene matches: 10. Germline lookup yields CDR1 MNHEY and CDR2 SVGEGT. This CDR3 region has 16 residues. The CDR3 DNA is TGTGCCAGCAGTGACCCCGGGAGGCCGAGCTCCTACGAGCAGTACTTC. Amino acids: CASSDPGRPSSYEQYF.

The V gene is TRBV3-1 (or the pseudogene TRBV3-2), the J gene TRBJ2-7, with D unclear. Trimming shortened V by 1 base and J by 2 bases, and 3 bases separated the two germline ends. This CDR3 is 12 amino acids long. The germline gives CDR1 LGHDT, CDR2 YNNKEL (reference sequence). CDR3 DNA: TGTGCCAGCAGCCAAGGGCCCTACGAGCAGTACTTC. It translates to CASSQGPYEQYF.

The chain employs TRBV23-1 and TRBJ1-1; tentative D call: TRBD1 (5 bases). TRBV23-1 is an ORF, and what it does is uncertain. The CDR3 totals 15 residues. Trimming removed 2 bases at V and 0 bases at J, with 10 bases between. The CDR3 DNA follows: TGCGCCAGCAGTCAACGGGGCGGGATGAACACTGAAGCTTTCTTT. Its translation is CASSQRGGMNTEAFF.

This chain joins TRBV28 and TRBJ2-4; possibly TRBD2 for D (6 bases). CDR1 MDHEN and CDR2 SYDVKM come from the germline V gene. The CDR3 is made up of 15 amino acids. V lost 3 bases, J lost 1 base, and 10 bases lay in between. The CDR3 loop is CASSFSGYAKNIQYF. CDR3 bases: TGTGCCAGCAGTTTCAGCGGGTACGCCAAAAACATTCAGTACTTC. The variable domain in full, completed from reference TRBV28 and TRBJ2-4, reads DVKVTQSSRYLVKRTGEKVFLECVQDMDHENMFWYRQDPGLGLRLIYFSYDVKMKEKGDIPEGYSVSREKKERFSLILESASTNQTSMYLCASSFSGYAKNIQYFGAGTRLSVL.

The chain carries TRBV9 and TRBJ1-2, with D perhaps TRBD1 (6 bases). The CDR3 contains 14 residues. Germline assignment: CDR1 SGDLS and CDR2 YYNGEE. V was cut by 4 bases and J by 2 bases, with 12 bases left in between. The CDR3 protein is CASSPSGQNYGYTF. The CDR3 DNA reads as TGTGCCAGCAGCCCCTCTGGACAGAACTATGGCTACACCTTC. The entire variable domain, with the rest obtained from reference TRBV9 and TRBJ1-2, is as follows: DSGVTQTPKHLITATGQRVTLRCSPRSGDLSVYWYQQSLDQGLQFLIQYYNGEERAKGNILERFSAQQFPDLHSELNLSSLELGDSALYFCASSPSGQNYGYTFGSGTRLTVV.

The rearrangement joins TRBV4-2 to TRBJ2-7, with D possibly matching TRBD2 (5 bases). CDR1 and CDR2 (germline): LGHNA, YNFKEQ. The CDR3 has 16 residues. Trimming shortened V by 3 bases and J by 0 bases, and 15 bases separated the two germline ends. The CDR3 DNA is TGTGCCAGCAGCCAGGGGATTAGCGTCGTCTCCTACGAGCAGTACTTC. Its protein is CASSQGISVVSYEQYF.

This chain connects TRBV30 to TRBJ2-7; TRBD1 is a possible D gene (6 bases). The germline gives CDR1 GTSNPN, CDR2 SVGIG (reference sequence). This CDR3 contains 11 residues. V lost 3 bases and J 4 bases, leaving 7 bases between the germline ends. This chain's CDR3 is CAWSGQYEQYF. The CDR3 nucleotides are TGTGCCTGGAGCGGACAGTACGAGCAGTACTTC.

Written as DNA, the CDR3 is TGTGCCACCAGTACCCTAGCGGGGGGCACAGATACGCAGTATTTT. Its translation: CATSTLAGGTDTQYF. The chain is built from TRBV15 and TRBJ2-3, with 10 nucleotides matching TRBD2. Germline-derived CDR1 and CDR2 are LNHNV and YYDKDF (reference sequence). This CDR3 contains 15 residues. V gave up 6 bases and J gave up 1 base; unmatched junction bases: 4.

The chain employs TRBV24-1 and TRBJ1-1; TRBD1 is a possible D gene (6 bases). The CDR3 covers 17 residues. V lost 1 base and J 5 bases, leaving 19 bases between the germline ends. Germline loops: CDR1 KGHDR, CDR2 SFDVKD. CDR3 DNA sequence: TGTGCCACCAGTGATTTAAGAAGGGGGAGGGTGGGTACTGAAGCTTTCTTT. Translating it yields CATSDLRRGRVGTEAFF.

CDR3 in amino acids: CASSLALGGSNEQFF. CDR3 DNA sequence: TGTGCCAGCAGCTTAGCCCTAGGGGGTTCAAATGAGCAGTTCTTC. The chain recombines TRBV7-2 with TRBJ2-1, with D perhaps TRBD1 (6 bases). The CDR3 contains 15 residues. Germline lookup yields CDR1 SGHTA and CDR2 FQGNSA. The V end lost 0 bases, the J end lost 7 bases, and 13 bases lay between the germline ends.

The CDR3 sequence is CSVNDRVNTEAFF. The CDR3 nucleotides are TGCAGCGTTAATGACAGGGTGAACACTGAAGCTTTCTTT. The genes are TRBV29-1 and TRBJ1-1; 7 bases agree with TRBD1. The J segment lost 0 bases and the V segment lost 5 bases, leaving 3 bases of the junction unmatched. The CDR3 sequence is 13 residues long. Germline V gene lookup returns CDR1 SQVTM and CDR2 ANQGSEA. The whole variable domain, filled in from reference TRBV29-1 and TRBJ1-1, reads SAVISQKPSRDICQRGTSLTIQCQVDSQVTMMFWYRQQPGQSLTLIATANQGSEATYESGFVIDKFPISRPNLTFSTLTVSNMSPEDSSIYLCSVNDRVNTEAFFGQGTRLTVV.

V usage is TRBV7-2 and J usage is TRBJ1-2; no definite D call. V shed 2 bases and J shed 1 base, with 8 bases lying between them. Germline V gene lookup returns CDR1 SGHTA and CDR2 FQGNSA. The CDR3 is 14 amino acids. CDR3 region: CASSLSPVNYGYTF. The CDR3 bases are TGTGCCAGCAGCTTATCCCCGGTTAACTATGGCTACACCTTC.

This clone was recorded at least ten times. This chain connects TRBV5-1 to TRBJ2-1, with 10 bases lining up with TRBD2. CDR3 size: 17 residues. V gave up 4 bases and J gave up 4 bases; unmatched junction bases: 11. The germline gives CDR1 SGHRS, CDR2 YFSETQ. The CDR3 sequence is CASSPSPIAGGYNEQFF. The CDR3 DNA reads TGCGCCAGCAGCCCTTCTCCGATAGCGGGAGGATACAATGAGCAGTTCTTC. The variable domain in full, completed from reference TRBV5-1 and TRBJ2-1, reads KAGVTQTPRYLIKTRGQQVTLSCSPISGHRSVSWYQQTPGQGLQFLFEYFSETQRNKGNFPGRFSGRQFSNSRSEMNVSTLELGDSALYLCASSPSPIAGGYNEQFFGPGTRLTVL.

Note on this clone: One junction end disagrees with the germline gene, perhaps due to a read error. The chain combines TRBV7-6 with TRBJ2-7; 9 nucleotides align to TRBD1. CDR3 size: 17 residues. CDR1 is SGHVS, CDR2 FNYEAQ, per germline. CDR3 sequence: CASSTPFRGQGSSEQYF. The CDR3 DNA sequence: TGTGCCAGCAGCACCCCCTTCCGGGGACAGGGATCCTCCGAGCAGTACTTC.

The chain joins TRBV4-2 to TRBJ2-7, with D possibly being TRBD2 (5 bases). CDR3 length equals 13 residues. Germline values: CDR1 LGHNA, CDR2 YNFKEQ. V dropped 4 bases and J dropped 2 bases, with 9 bases sitting between them. Here the CDR3 DNA reads TGTGCCAGCAGCCCAGGCGGGCCCTACGAGCAGTACTTC. This encodes CASSPGGPYEQYF.

The rearrangement links TRBV5-1 to TRBJ1-1; D remains unclear. CDR1 is SGHRS, CDR2 YFSETQ, per germline. The CDR3 has 12 amino acids. Trimming removed 0 bases from V and 8 bases from J, with 8 bases in between. CDR3 sequence: CASSLEGGEAFF. The DNA of the CDR3 is TGCGCCAGCAGCTTGGAAGGCGGAGAAGCTTTCTTT.

Regarding this clone: Relative to the germline gene, one junction end is altered; a read error may explain this. The CDR3 loop is CASRLAAQETQYF. DNA for the CDR3: TGTGCCAGCAGGTTAGCGGCCCAAGAGACCCAGTACTTC. This chain joins TRBV7-9 and TRBJ2-5, with TRBD2 as a possible D gene (6 bases). Germline CDR1 and CDR2: SEHNR and FQNEAQ (reference sequence). The CDR3 length is 13 residues.

This chain links TRBV25-1 with TRBJ1-1; D is unresolved. V gave up 8 bases and J gave up 0 bases, with 16 bases separating them. Germline V gene sequence: CDR1 MGHDK, CDR2 SYGVNS. This CDR3 comprises 15 residues. CDR3: CASSRAGQLNTEAFF. The CDR3 DNA sequence: TGTGCCAGCTCCCGGGCGGGCCAGCTGAACACTGAAGCTTTCTTT.

The chain links TRBV28 to TRBJ2-1; no clear D. With 5 bases removed from V and 6 bases from J, the gap between germline ends came to 2 bases. CDR1 MDHEN and CDR2 SYDVKM come from the germline V gene. The CDR3 has 10 amino acids. The CDR3 is CASSRNEQFF. The CDR3, as DNA: TGTGCCAGCAGTCGCAATGAGCAGTTCTTC.